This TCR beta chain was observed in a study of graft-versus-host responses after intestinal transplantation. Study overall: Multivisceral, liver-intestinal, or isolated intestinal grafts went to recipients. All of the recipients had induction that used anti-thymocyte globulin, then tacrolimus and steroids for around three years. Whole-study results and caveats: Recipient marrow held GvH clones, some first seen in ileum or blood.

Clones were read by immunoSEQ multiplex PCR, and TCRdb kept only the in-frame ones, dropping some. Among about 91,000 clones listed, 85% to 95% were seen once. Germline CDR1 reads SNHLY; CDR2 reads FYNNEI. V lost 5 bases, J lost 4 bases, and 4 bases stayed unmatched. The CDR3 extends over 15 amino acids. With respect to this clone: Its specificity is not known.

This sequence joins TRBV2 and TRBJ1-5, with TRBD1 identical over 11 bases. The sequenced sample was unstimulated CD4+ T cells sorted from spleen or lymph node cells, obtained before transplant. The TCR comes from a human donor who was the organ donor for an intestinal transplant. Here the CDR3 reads CASSSGQGANQPQHF. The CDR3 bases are TGTGCCAGCAGTTCAGGACAGGGGGCGAATCAGCCCCAGCATTTT.